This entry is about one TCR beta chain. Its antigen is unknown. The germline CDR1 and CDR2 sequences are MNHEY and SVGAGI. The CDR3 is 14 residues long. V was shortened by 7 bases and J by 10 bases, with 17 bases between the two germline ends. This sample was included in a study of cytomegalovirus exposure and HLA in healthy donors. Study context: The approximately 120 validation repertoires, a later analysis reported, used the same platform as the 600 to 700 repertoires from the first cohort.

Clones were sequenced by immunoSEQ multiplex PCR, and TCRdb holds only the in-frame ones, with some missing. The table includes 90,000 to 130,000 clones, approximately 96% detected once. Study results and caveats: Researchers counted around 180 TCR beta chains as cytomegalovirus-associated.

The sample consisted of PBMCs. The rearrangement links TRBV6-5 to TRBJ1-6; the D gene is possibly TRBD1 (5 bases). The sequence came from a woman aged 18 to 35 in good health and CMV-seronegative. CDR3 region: CASNQAGVGSPLHF. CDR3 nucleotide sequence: TGTGCCAGCAACCAAGCGGGGGTTGGCTCACCCCTCCACTTT.